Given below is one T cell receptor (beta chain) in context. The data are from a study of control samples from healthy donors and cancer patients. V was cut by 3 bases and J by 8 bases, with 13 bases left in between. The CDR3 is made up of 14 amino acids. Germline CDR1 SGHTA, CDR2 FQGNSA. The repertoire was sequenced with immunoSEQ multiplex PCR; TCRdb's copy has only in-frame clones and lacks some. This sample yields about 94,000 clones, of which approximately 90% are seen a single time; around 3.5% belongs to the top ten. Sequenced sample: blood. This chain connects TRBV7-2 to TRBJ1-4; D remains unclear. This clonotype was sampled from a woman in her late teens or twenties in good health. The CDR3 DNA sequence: TGTGCCAGCAGCTTCCGGACGGGAAACGAAAAACTGTTTTTT. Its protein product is CASSFRTGNEKLFF.